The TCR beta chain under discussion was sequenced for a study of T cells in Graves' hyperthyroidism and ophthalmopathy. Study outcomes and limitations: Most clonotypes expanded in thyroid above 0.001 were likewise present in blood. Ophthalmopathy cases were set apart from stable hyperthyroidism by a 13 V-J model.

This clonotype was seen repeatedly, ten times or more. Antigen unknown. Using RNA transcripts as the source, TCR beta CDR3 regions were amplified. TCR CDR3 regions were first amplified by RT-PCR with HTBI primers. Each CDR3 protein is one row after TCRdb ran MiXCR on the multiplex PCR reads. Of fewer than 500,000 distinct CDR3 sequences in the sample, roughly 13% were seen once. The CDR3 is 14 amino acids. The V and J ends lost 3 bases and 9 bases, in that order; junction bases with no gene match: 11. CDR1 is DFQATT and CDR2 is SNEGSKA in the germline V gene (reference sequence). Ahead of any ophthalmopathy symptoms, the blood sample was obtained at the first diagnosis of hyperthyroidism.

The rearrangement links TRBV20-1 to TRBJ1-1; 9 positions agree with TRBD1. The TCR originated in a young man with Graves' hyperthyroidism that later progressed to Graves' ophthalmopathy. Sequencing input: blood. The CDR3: CSARDRGKSLKAFF. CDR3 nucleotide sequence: TGCAGTGCTAGGGACAGGGGTAAGAGCCTGAAAGCTTTCTTT.